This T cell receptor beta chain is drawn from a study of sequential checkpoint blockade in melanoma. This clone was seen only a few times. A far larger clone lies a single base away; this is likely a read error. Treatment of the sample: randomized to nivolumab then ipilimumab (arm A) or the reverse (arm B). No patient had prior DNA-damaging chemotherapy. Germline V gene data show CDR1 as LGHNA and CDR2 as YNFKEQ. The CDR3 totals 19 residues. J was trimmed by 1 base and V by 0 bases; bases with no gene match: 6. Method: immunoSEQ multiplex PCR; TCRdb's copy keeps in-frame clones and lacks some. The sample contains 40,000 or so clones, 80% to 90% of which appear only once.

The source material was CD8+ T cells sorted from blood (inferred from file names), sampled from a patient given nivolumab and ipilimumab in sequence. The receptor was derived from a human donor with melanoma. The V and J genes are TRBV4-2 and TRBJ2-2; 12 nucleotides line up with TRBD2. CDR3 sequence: CASSQETSGSRRNTGELFF. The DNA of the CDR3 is TGTGCCAGCAGCCAAGAGACTAGCGGGAGTAGGCGGAACACCGGGGAGCTGTTTTTT.